This entry concerns a single T cell receptor beta chain. Some clones are missing from TCRdb's copy, which holds only in-frame ones; the method was immunoSEQ multiplex PCR. The data contain about 460,000 clones, 88% of them singletons. Trimming shortened V by 2 bases and J by 7 bases, and 12 bases separated the two germline ends. CDR3 length: 13 amino acids. The germline gives CDR1 SGHRS, CDR2 YFSETQ. The entry originates in a study of blood T cell repertoires in COVID-19. V is TRBV5-1 and J is TRBJ1-2; D is unclear. The sequenced sample was PBMCs or T cells enriched from blood (not recorded which). The clonotype originates from a woman aged 60-70 years who had recovered from COVID-19. The CDR3 nucleotides are TGCGCCAGCAGCTTCGAAGAGAAAAGTGGCTACACCTTC. This codes for CASSFEEKSGYTF. The whole variable domain, remainder taken from reference TRBV5-1 and TRBJ1-2, is KAGVTQTPRYLIKTRGQQVTLSCSPISGHRSVSWYQQTPGQGLQFLFEYFSETQRNKGNFPGRFSGRQFSNSRSEMNVSTLELGDSALYLCASSFEEKSGYTFGSGTRLTVV.